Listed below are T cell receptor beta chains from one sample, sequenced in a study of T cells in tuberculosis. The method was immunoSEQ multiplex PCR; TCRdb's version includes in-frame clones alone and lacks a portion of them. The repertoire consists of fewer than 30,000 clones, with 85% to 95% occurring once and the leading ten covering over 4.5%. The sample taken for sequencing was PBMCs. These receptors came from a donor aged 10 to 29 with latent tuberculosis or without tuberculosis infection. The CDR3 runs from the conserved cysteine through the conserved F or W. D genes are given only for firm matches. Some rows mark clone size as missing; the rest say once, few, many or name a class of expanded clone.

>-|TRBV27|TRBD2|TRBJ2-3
CASSLAWASGTDTQYF
TGTGCCAGCAGTTTGGCTTGGGCTAGCGGTACAGATACGCAGTATTTT
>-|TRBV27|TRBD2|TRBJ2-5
CASSARSAGDQETQYF
TGTGCCAGCAGTGCCCGGTCAGCGGGAGACCAAGAGACCCAGTACTTC
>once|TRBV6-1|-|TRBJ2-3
CASSGPMAGDTQYF
TGTGCCAGCAGTGGGCCAATGGCGGGAGATACGCAGTATTTT
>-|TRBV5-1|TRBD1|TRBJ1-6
CASSPDRQGNSPLHF
TGCGCCAGCAGCCCCGACCGACAGGGAAATTCACCCCTCCACTTT
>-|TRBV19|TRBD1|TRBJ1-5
CASSMGTGRGNQPQHF
TGTGCCAGTAGTATGGGGACAGGGCGGGGCAATCAGCCCCAGCATTTT
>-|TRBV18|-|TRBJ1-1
CASSARSDSVTEAFF
TGTGCCAGCTCAGCCCGGTCCGATTCTGTCACTGAAGCTTTCTTT
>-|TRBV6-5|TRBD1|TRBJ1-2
CASSRGGEWGGYTF
TGTGCCAGCAGCCGAGGGGGCGAGTGGGGTGGCTACACCTTC
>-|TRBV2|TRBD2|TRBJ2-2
CASRGAGGITGELFF
TGTGCCAGCAGGGGAGCGGGGGGGATTACCGGGGAGCTGTTTTTT
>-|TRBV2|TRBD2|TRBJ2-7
CASGRETYEQYF
TGTGCCAGCGGGAGGGAAACCTACGAGCAGTACTTC
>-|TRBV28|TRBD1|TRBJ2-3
CASSSTGGFGTDTQYF
TGTGCCAGCAGTTCTACAGGGGGCTTCGGCACAGATACGCAGTATTTT
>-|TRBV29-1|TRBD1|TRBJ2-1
CSVEVGQGVDNEQFF
TGCAGCGTTGAAGTTGGACAGGGGGTGGACAATGAGCAGTTCTTC
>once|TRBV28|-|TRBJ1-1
CASSFQKGVGSSTEAFF
TGTGCCAGCAGTTTTCAGAAGGGGGTGGGTTCTAGCACTGAAGCTTTCTTT
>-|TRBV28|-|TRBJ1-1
CASSLEYTEAFF
TGTGCCAGCAGTTTAGAGTACACTGAAGCTTTCTTT
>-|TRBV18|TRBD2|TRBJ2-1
CASSPLASGSSIGANEQFF
TGTGCCAGCTCACCTCTAGCTAGCGGGAGTTCCATTGGTGCGAATGAGCAGTTCTTC
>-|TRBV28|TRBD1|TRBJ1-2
CASSGQGQGAYYGYTF
TGTGCCAGCAGTGGGCAGGGACAGGGGGCCTACTATGGCTACACCTTC
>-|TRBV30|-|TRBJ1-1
CACARDSTEAFF
TGTGCCTGTGCGAGGGATAGCACTGAAGCTTTCTTT
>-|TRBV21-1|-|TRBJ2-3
CASSWGLAGATDTQYF
TGTGCCAGCAGTTGGGGACTAGCGGGAGCCACAGATACGCAGTATTTT
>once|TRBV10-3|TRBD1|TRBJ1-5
CAISEGYDRAAGLQHF
TGTGCCATCAGTGAGGGTTATGACAGGGCGGCGGGGCTCCAGCATTTT
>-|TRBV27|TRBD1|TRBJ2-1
CASSSGQGLKNEQFF
TGTGCCAGCAGTTCTGGACAGGGGCTTAAGAATGAGCAGTTCTTC
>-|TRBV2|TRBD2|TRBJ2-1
CASSLSGGAFNEQFF
TGTGCCAGCAGTCTTAGCGGGGGGGCCTTCAATGAGCAGTTCTTC
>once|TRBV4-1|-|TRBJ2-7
CASSQTGLSSYEQYF
TGCGCCAGCAGCCAAACCGGACTGAGCTCCTACGAGCAGTACTTC
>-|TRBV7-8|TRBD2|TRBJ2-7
CASSYLREVRDEQYF
TGTGCCAGCAGCTACCTGCGGGAGGTTAGGGACGAGCAGTACTTC
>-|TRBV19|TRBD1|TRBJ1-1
CASSTPGGGTEAFF
TGTGCCAGTAGTACCCCAGGGGGCGGCACTGAAGCTTTCTTT
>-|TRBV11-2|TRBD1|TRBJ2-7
CASTEDPGQIYEQYF
TGTGCCAGCACCGAAGACCCGGGACAGATCTACGAGCAGTACTTC
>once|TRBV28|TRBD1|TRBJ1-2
CASRDRVSVYGYTF
TGTGCCAGCAGAGACAGGGTATCGGTCTATGGCTACACCTTC
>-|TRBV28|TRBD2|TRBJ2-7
CASRHRTSGRLGEQYF
TGTGCCAGCAGACATCGGACTAGCGGGAGATTAGGCGAGCAGTACTTC
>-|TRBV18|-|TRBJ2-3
CASSGGADTQYF
TGTGCCAGCTCCGGCGGGGCCGATACGCAGTATTTT
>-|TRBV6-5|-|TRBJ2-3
CASRTSSDTQYF
TGTGCCAGCAGGACTAGTAGTGATACGCAGTATTTT
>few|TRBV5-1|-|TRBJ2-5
CASSLGFGGGETQYF
TGCGCCAGCAGCTTGGGGTTCGGAGGAGGGGAGACCCAGTACTTC
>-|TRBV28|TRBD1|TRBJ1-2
CASEEGQGTGGYTF
TGTGCCAGCGAGGAGGGACAGGGGACGGGAGGCTACACCTTC
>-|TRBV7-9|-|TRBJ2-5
CASSLLAQEETQYF
TGTGCCAGCAGCTTGTTGGCTCAAGAAGAGACCCAGTACTTC
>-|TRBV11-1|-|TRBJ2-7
CASSLYSGSYEQYF
TGTGCCAGCAGCTTATACTCAGGATCCTACGAGCAGTACTTC
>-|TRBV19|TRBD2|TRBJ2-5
CASGGRAGFGETQYF
TGTGCCAGTGGCGGGAGGGCCGGTTTCGGGGAGACCCAGTACTTC
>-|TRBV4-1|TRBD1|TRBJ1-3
CASSHDPDRDFSGNTIYF
TGCGCCAGCAGCCATGATCCTGACAGGGACTTCTCTGGAAACACCATATATTTT
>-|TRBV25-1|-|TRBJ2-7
CASSVKSSYEQYF
TGTGCCAGCAGTGTGAAGAGCTCCTACGAGCAGTACTTC
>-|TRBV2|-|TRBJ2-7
CASREGVWTVLRYEQYF
TGTGCCAGCAGGGAAGGTGTCTGGACAGTTCTACGCTACGAGCAGTACTTC
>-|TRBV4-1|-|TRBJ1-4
CASSQGSGSEKLFF
TGCGCCAGCAGCCAGGGGAGTGGGTCTGAAAAACTGTTTTTT
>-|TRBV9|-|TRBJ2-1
CASSVGGRGPYNEQFF
TGTGCCAGCAGCGTAGGAGGGCGGGGGCCCTACAATGAGCAGTTCTTC
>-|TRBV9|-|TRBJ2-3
CASSVGEADTQYF
TGTGCCAGCAGCGTAGGGGAGGCAGATACGCAGTATTTT
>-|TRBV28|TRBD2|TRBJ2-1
CASNPLAGYNEQFF
TGTGCCAGCAATCCACTAGCGGGTTACAATGAGCAGTTCTTC
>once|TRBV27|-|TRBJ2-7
CASSALLLPYEQYF
TGTGCCAGCAGTGCGCTACTACTCCCCTACGAGCAGTACTTC
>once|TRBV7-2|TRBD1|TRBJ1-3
CASSRQGAVGNTIYF
TGTGCCAGCAGCCGACAGGGGGCGGTGGGAAACACCATATATTTT
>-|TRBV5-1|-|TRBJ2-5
CASSLGRGDPYQETQYF
TGCGCCAGCAGCTTGGGCAGGGGCGATCCGTACCAAGAGACCCAGTACTTC
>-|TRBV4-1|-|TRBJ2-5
CASSQIDAETQYF
TGCGCCAGCAGCCAAATAGATGCAGAGACCCAGTACTTC
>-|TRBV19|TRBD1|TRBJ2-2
CASTGQGYFPGELFF
TGTGCCAGTACTGGACAGGGCTATTTCCCCGGGGAGCTGTTTTTT
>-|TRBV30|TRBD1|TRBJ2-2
CAWNYRGPGELFF
TGTGCCTGGAACTACAGGGGGCCCGGGGAGCTGTTTTTT
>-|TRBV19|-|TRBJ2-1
CASSIVGASGYNEQFF
TGTGCCAGTAGTATAGTCGGCGCCTCGGGATACAATGAGCAGTTCTTC
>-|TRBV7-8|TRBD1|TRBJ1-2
CASSFTSFGQGSFYGYTF
TGTGCCAGCAGCTTTACATCGTTCGGACAGGGGAGTTTCTATGGCTACACCTTC
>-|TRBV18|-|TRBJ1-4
CASSPRTGTNEKLFF
TGTGCCAGCTCACCACGAACAGGGACTAATGAAAAACTGTTTTTT
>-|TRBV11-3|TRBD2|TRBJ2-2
CASSLDQGGTSRTGELFF
TGTGCCAGCAGCTTAGATCAGGGCGGGACTAGCCGGACCGGGGAGCTGTTTTTT
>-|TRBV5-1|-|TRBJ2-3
CASSVQGKPTDTQYF
TGCGCCAGCAGCGTACAGGGAAAACCCACAGATACGCAGTATTTT
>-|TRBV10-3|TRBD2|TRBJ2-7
CAISDSSGRAYEQYF
TGTGCCATCAGTGATTCAAGCGGGAGAGCGTACGAGCAGTACTTC
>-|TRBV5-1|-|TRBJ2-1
CASSIGVNNEQFF
TGCGCCAGCAGCATCGGGGTGAACAATGAGCAGTTCTTC
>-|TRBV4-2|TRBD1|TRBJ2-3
CASSQDPGGIADTQYF
TGTGCCAGCAGCCAAGATCCAGGGGGCATCGCAGATACGCAGTATTTT
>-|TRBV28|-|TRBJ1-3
CASSPRRGQGKGNTIYF
TGTGCCAGCAGCCCCCGCCGAGGGCAGGGGAAGGGAAACACCATATATTTT